This T cell receptor beta chain is from a study of human T cells and chemical hapten exposure. About the research overall: Yields of TCR per sample differed, chiefly owing to small differences in pooled library volume.

Per the germline V gene, CDR1 is SGHTA and CDR2 is FQGNSA. This CDR3 spans 12 amino acids. The V gene lost 5 bases and the J gene lost 4 bases, with 7 bases spanning the gap. Separate cDNA molecules received unique molecular identifiers, which the library attached to them. Per the authors' pipeline: The number of TCRs in each sample had a median of around 96,000 and spanned about 20,000 to 690,600. TCRdb used MiXCR to reprocess the 5' RACE reads, holding one entry per CDR3 protein. TCRdb, not the original authors, processed these V and J calls. Of about 140,000 distinct CDR3 sequences listed, over 3.5% were seen once; the top ten hold more than 1.2%. The template was total RNA from unfractionated whole blood. This clonotype has a count of ten or more.

J is TRBJ2-3 and V is TRBV7-2; D is perhaps TRBD1 (5 bases). This receptor was identified in a female donor in good health. In DNA form, the CDR3 reads TGTGCCAGCAGCACCAGGGCAGATACGCAGTATTTT. As protein: CASSTRADTQYF.